The 15 T cell receptor beta chains presented below share a single source sample, sequenced in a study of patients and donors after allogeneic stem cell transplantation. TCRdb re-called the RT-PCR reads through MiXCR, storing one row per CDR3 protein. The table lists about 40,000 distinct CDR3 sequences, roughly 29% of them singletons. The specimen sequenced was blood, either unsorted or a sorted T cell fraction (not recorded which). These receptor sequences come from a human donor who was either an allogeneic HSCT recipient or a stem cell or donor lymphocyte infusion donor (not recorded which). It is not recorded whose cells these are; they may come from a transplant donor.

This clonotype occurred many times. The chain links TRBV29-1 to TRBJ1-4; TRBD1 aligns across 8 bases. CDR3 length: 15 residues. The V and J ends lost 6 bases and 0 bases, in that order; junction bases with no gene match: 6. Per the germline V gene, CDR1 is SQVTM and CDR2 is ANQGSEA. Written as DNA, the CDR3 is TGCAGCGTGCCAACAGGGGGTTCAACTAATGAAAAACTGTTTTTT. As protein: CSVPTGGSTNEKLFF.

Comments on this clonotype: The CDR3 does not end in the conserved phenylalanine or tryptophan, so this is likely a read error. This CDR3 reads CASRIGTGDSPLHS. CDR3 DNA: TGTGCCAGCAGGATTGGGACAGGGGATTCACCCCTCCACTCT. The genes are TRBV3-1 and TRBJ1-6; 10 bases line up with TRBD1. Germline assignment: CDR1 LGHDT and CDR2 YNNKEL (reference sequence). The CDR3 has 14 amino acids. The trim removed 6 bases at V and 8 bases at J, leaving 4 bases unmatched.

The chain employs TRBV5-1 and TRBJ2-7; D call uncertain. The CDR3 extends over 15 amino acids. V shed 0 bases and J shed 6 bases, with 16 bases lying between them. CDR1 and CDR2 (germline): SGHRS, YFSETQ. CDR3 nucleotides: TGCGCCAGCAGCTTGGGCGTAGAGAGGCCCTCCGAGCAGTACTTC. Translated: CASSLGVERPSEQYF. The full variable domain, with the rest looked up from reference TRBV5-1 and TRBJ2-7, is KAGVTQTPRYLIKTRGQQVTLSCSPISGHRSVSWYQQTPGQGLQFLFEYFSETQRNKGNFPGRFSGRQFSNSRSEMNVSTLELGDSALYLCASSLGVERPSEQYFGPGTRLTVT.

This clonotype was seen a handful of times. The chain has TRBV4-1 and TRBJ2-1; D is uncertain. Per the germline V gene, CDR1 is MGHRA and CDR2 is YSYEKL. The ends were cut back, 4 bases at V and 4 bases at J, with 17 bases in the middle. The CDR3 has 16 residues. In nucleotides, the CDR3 is TGCGCCAGCAGCCGGGCAACAGCGCACCCGTACAATGAGCAGTTCTTC. It is translated as CASSRATAHPYNEQFF.

This clonotype appeared a few times. The chain employs TRBV28 and TRBJ1-6, with 9 bases aligning to TRBD1. The CDR3 has 16 residues. The ends lost 4 bases at V and 3 bases at J; junction bases unmatched: 4. The germline CDR1 and CDR2 sequences are MDHEN and SYDVKM. CDR3 DNA: TGTGCCAGCAGTTCCTTGGACAGGGGCTATAATTCACCCCTCCACTTT. This sequence encodes CASSSLDRGYNSPLHF. Full variable domain (missing parts from reference TRBV28 and TRBJ1-6): DVKVTQSSRYLVKRTGEKVFLECVQDMDHENMFWYRQDPGLGLRLIYFSYDVKMKEKGDIPEGYSVSREKKERFSLILESASTNQTSMYLCASSSLDRGYNSPLHFGNGTRLTVT.

This clonotype was recorded many times. This chain connects TRBV5-1 to TRBJ2-1; D ambiguous. V was shortened by 2 bases and J by 0 bases, with 6 bases between the two germline ends. Per germline, CDR1 SGHRS and CDR2 YFSETQ. The CDR3 sequence is 14 residues long. In DNA form, the CDR3 reads TGCGCCAGCAGCTTAGGCAGCTCCTACAATGAGCAGTTCTTC. It translates to CASSLGSSYNEQFF.

In its sample, this clonotype was seen many times. The chain joins TRBV20-1 to TRBJ1-2; D unclear. Germline V gives CDR1 DFQATT, CDR2 SNEGSKA (reference sequence). Between the trimmed V and J ends, which lost 3 bases and 2 bases, there was a span of 10 bases. The length of the CDR3 is 13 residues. In DNA form, the CDR3 reads TGCAGTGCTAGTGTTTTAAGGAACTATGGCTACACCTTC. Protein sequence: CSASVLRNYGYTF.

This clonotype was observed a handful of times. This rearrangement joins TRBV2 to TRBJ1-2, with D perhaps matching TRBD1 (6 bases). The CDR3 covers 13 residues. The ends were cut back, 5 bases at V and 3 bases at J, with 10 bases in the middle. Germline V gene data show CDR1 as SNHLY and CDR2 as FYNNEI. DNA for the CDR3: TGTGCCAGCAGTCCGGACAGATACTATGGCTACACCTTC. It is translated as CASSPDRYYGYTF.

This chain joins TRBV5-1 and TRBJ2-3; D uncertain. From germline, CDR1 is SGHRS and CDR2 YFSETQ. The length of the CDR3 is 11 residues. The V gene lost 3 bases and the J gene lost 7 bases, with 6 bases spanning the gap. The CDR3 is CASSSENTQYF. CDR3 in DNA: TGCGCCAGCAGCTCCGAAAATACGCAGTATTTT.

This clonotype was observed many times. The chain combines TRBV7-3 with TRBJ1-1; tentative D call: TRBD1 (6 bases). From germline, CDR1 is SGHTA and CDR2 FQGTGA. The CDR3 consists of 17 residues. V shed 1 base and J shed 0 bases, with 15 bases lying between them. This chain's CDR3 is CASSLMPRQVMNTEAFF. CDR3 in DNA: TGTGCCAGCAGCTTAATGCCCCGACAGGTCATGAACACTGAAGCTTTCTTT. The entire variable domain, with the rest obtained from reference TRBV7-3 and TRBJ1-1, is as follows: GAGVSQTPSNKVTEKGKYVELRCDPISGHTALYWYRQSLGQGPEFLIYFQGTGAADDSGLPNDRFFAVRPEGSVSTLKIQRTERGDSAVYLCASSLMPRQVMNTEAFFGQGTRLTVV.

This clonotype was detected a few times. The chain couples TRBV20-1 to TRBJ2-7, with D perhaps matching TRBD2 (6 bases). Germline values: CDR1 DFQATT, CDR2 SNEGSKA (reference sequence). Trimming cost V 0 bases and J 5 bases, with 11 bases left between them. The CDR3 runs to 13 residues. The CDR3 protein is CSARDLGGHEQYF. Here the CDR3 DNA reads TGCAGTGCTAGAGATCTGGGAGGACACGAGCAGTACTTC.

The chain joins TRBV12-3 or TRBV12-4 to TRBJ2-4, with a weak D call TRBD2 (5 bases). V was trimmed by 3 bases and J by 7 bases, leaving 13 bases between them. This CDR3 has 14 residues. The CDR3 reads CASSFGWEWNIQYF. CDR3 nucleotides: TGTGCCAGCAGTTTTGGGTGGGAGTGGAACATTCAGTACTTC.

The rearrangement uses TRBV10-3 and TRBJ1-4; TRBD1 is a possible D gene (6 bases). Trimming shortened V by 3 bases and J by 5 bases, and 7 bases separated the two germline ends. The CDR3 runs to 13 residues. Germline values: CDR1 ENHRY, CDR2 SYGVKD. The DNA of the CDR3 is TGTGCCATCAGTGAAGGGGGGAATGAAAAACTGTTTTTT. Encoded protein: CAISEGGNEKLFF.

V is TRBV11-2 and J is TRBJ1-1; 8 nucleotides align to TRBD1. After removal of 4 bases from V and 2 bases from J, the junction contained 12 bases not matched to a gene. The germline V gene has CDR1 SGHAT and CDR2 FQNNGV. The CDR3 sequence is 17 residues long. Here the CDR3 DNA reads TGTGCCAGCAGCTCCCTAGCCGGGACAGGTGTCAACACTGAAGCTTTCTTT. As protein: CASSSLAGTGVNTEAFF.

The chain has TRBV20-1 and TRBJ2-2, with 11 positions matching TRBD2. Germline V lookup: CDR1 DFQATT, CDR2 SNEGSKA (reference sequence). J gave up 9 bases and V 5 bases, and 8 bases lay outside the gene matches. The CDR3 is 14 residues long. This CDR3 is CSAGTSGSPWELFF. The CDR3 DNA follows: TGCAGTGCTGGAACTAGCGGGAGTCCTTGGGAGCTGTTTTTT.